This T cell receptor beta chain was found in a study of blood T cell repertoires in COVID-19. About the study: From the United States, Italy and Spain came samples of acute and convalescent COVID-19. Nucleic acid was either cDNA or gDNA, and it came from T cells, B-cell-depleted T cells, or PBMCs.

Original data processing: Quantification of nucleated cells was approximated via reference gene primer amplification. The data were produced by immunoSEQ multiplex PCR, yet TCRdb's version contains in-frame clones alone and is incomplete. V and J calls and clone size are given by that table; D and trimming were obtained from the DNA. The sample has roughly 120,000 clones, 88% seen once. This CDR3 has 14 amino acids. The germline V and J ends were trimmed by 1 base and 8 bases, with 12 bases remaining between them. Germline V gene sequence: CDR1 SEHNR, CDR2 FQNEAQ (reference sequence). This clone was observed a single time.

What was sequenced was peripheral blood. This clonotype was sampled from a woman in her 70s who had recovered from COVID-19. The chain has TRBV7-9 and TRBJ2-1; TRBD2 is a possible D gene (6 bases). The CDR3 loop reads CASSLGGTPDEQFF. The CDR3 bases are TGTGCCAGCAGCTTAGGGGGGACTCCCGATGAGCAGTTCTTC. Variable domain in full (rest from reference TRBV7-9 and TRBJ2-1): DTGVSQNPRHKITKRGQNVTFRCDPISEHNRLYWYRQTLGQGPEFLTYFQNEAQLEKSRLLSDRFSAERPKGSFSTLEIQRTEQGDSAMYLCASSLGGTPDEQFFGPGTRLTVL.